This TCR beta chain emerged from a study of cytomegalovirus exposure and HLA in healthy donors. Study overall: Among fewer than 500 genotyped donors, about 80% fell in the Caucasian-associated ancestry cluster.

Concerning this clone itself: What it recognizes is unknown.

V dropped 6 bases and J dropped 4; count of bases not matched to a gene: 6. Germline V lookup: CDR1 MNHEY, CDR2 SVGAGI. The CDR3 spans 13 residues. Study-level points and caveats: A later analysis linked a missense variant in DCLRE1C to the trimming of TCR beta V and J genes. Later analysis showed most CMV-associated TCR beta chains appearing HLA-restricted.

The PCR was carried out with 60 Vbeta primers and 13 Jbeta primers. Sequencing used immunoSEQ multiplex PCR; TCRdb keeps in-frame clones, though not all of them. The table includes about 200,000 clones, approximately 80% detected once. The material sequenced was PBMCs. The chain recombines TRBV6-5 with TRBJ2-7; 7 bases fit TRBD1. The receptor comes from a boy aged 2-15 years in good health and CMV-seronegative. The chain's CDR3 is CASRPGQTYEQYF. DNA of the CDR3: TGTGCCAGCAGGCCGGGACAGACATACGAGCAGTACTTC.